These 4 T cell receptor beta chains came from one sample sequenced in a study of blood T cell repertoires in COVID-19. This table comes from immunoSEQ multiplex PCR, and its TCRdb copy is limited to in-frame clones, with some not included. Of 200,000 or so clones listed, about 80% are singletons. The sample taken for sequencing was PBMCs or T cells enriched from blood (not recorded which). The receptors derive from a man aged 40-55 years who had recovered from COVID-19.

This clone was seen once. The CDR3 protein is CASSFSSRNTGELFF. CDR3 bases: TGTGCCAGCAGCTTTAGTAGCCGGAACACCGGGGAGCTGTTTTTT. The chain combines TRBV7-9 with TRBJ2-2, with D unclear. Germline loops: CDR1 SEHNR, CDR2 FQNEAQ (reference sequence). The V and J ends lost 3 bases and 1 base respectively, with 9 bases between them. This CDR3 has 15 residues.

This chain joins TRBV7-2 and TRBJ1-2; D is uncertain. The CDR3 runs to 15 residues. Trimming removed 0 bases at V and 7 bases at J, with 15 bases between. Germline V gives CDR1 SGHTA, CDR2 FQGNSA. Here the CDR3 reads CASSLAAAYDCGYTF. Written as DNA, the CDR3 is TGTGCCAGCAGCTTAGCGGCCGCTTATGACTGTGGCTACACCTTC.

DNA for the CDR3: TGTGCCAGCACTTCGGACAGCTATGGCTACACCTTC. Protein product: CASTSDSYGYTF. The V and J genes are TRBV6-5 and TRBJ1-2, with D tentatively TRBD1 (6 bases). Germline values: CDR1 MNHEY, CDR2 SVGAGI. Trimming shortened V by 7 bases and J by 4 bases, and 10 bases separated the two germline ends. The CDR3 loop spans 12 amino acids.

The genes are TRBV9 and TRBJ1-1, with D unclear. With 4 bases removed from V and 1 base from J, the gap between germline ends came to 11 bases. Germline CDR1 and CDR2: SGDLS and YYNGEE. The CDR3 sequence is 14 residues long. The CDR3 DNA is TGTGCCAGCAGCCCAGGCTTCGGGAACACTGAAGCTTTCTTT. Protein product: CASSPGFGNTEAFF.